Listed below are T cell receptor beta chains from one sample, sequenced in a study of blood T cell repertoires in COVID-19. Profiled with immunoSEQ multiplex PCR; TCRdb holds only in-frame clones, not every one. Of some 80,000 clones in the sample, roughly 86% were seen once. Material for sequencing was peripheral blood. All receptors come from a man at least 80 years old with active or convalescent COVID-19. The CDR3 runs from the conserved cysteine through the conserved F or W.

J gene: TRBJ2-1
V gene: TRBV21-1
CDR3 protein: CASGSAETGLYNEQFF

J gene: TRBJ1-3
V gene: TRBV25-1
CDR3 protein: CASSAQGVSTIYF

J gene: TRBJ2-3
V gene: TRBV7-2
CDR3 protein: CASSSRTSGRHTDTQYF

J gene: TRBJ1-1
V gene: TRBV6-5
CDR3 protein: CASSIDRGTEAFF

J gene: TRBJ1-3
V gene: TRBV29-1
CDR3 protein: CSVDRDSGNTIYF

J gene: TRBJ2-5
V gene: TRBV2
CDR3 protein: CASSGTAQETQYF

J gene: TRBJ2-1
V gene: TRBV6-5
CDR3 protein: CASRRSSYNEQFF

J gene: TRBJ2-1
V gene: TRBV27
CDR3 protein: CASSLTAGLNEQFF

J gene: TRBJ1-5
V gene: TRBV3-1/TRBV3-2
CDR3 protein: CASSQDLSGGYQPQHF

J gene: TRBJ1-4
V gene: TRBV5-6
CDR3 protein: CASSLSGFDEKLFF

J gene: TRBJ1-2
V gene: TRBV19
CDR3 protein: CASRSSATRGPNYGYTF

J gene: TRBJ1-2
V gene: TRBV19
CDR3 protein: CASSIGGLRGYTF

J gene: TRBJ1-5
V gene: TRBV24-1
CDR3 protein: CATSDGTDQPQHF

J gene: TRBJ1-2
V gene: TRBV7-9
CDR3 protein: CASSLATGGGGYTF

J gene: TRBJ2-5
V gene: TRBV20-1
CDR3 protein: CSASSSQQRGPQYF

J gene: TRBJ1-2
V gene: TRBV28
CDR3 protein: CASSSPSGHYGYTF

J gene: TRBJ2-3
V gene: TRBV28
CDR3 protein: CASILAGGPADTQYF

J gene: TRBJ1-5
V gene: TRBV28
CDR3 protein: CASSRRQGAGQPQHF

J gene: TRBJ1-2
V gene: TRBV5-1
CDR3 protein: CASSLGDTNYGYTF

J gene: TRBJ2-5
V gene: TRBV5-1
CDR3 protein: CASSPSGGGETQYF